This TCR beta chain was sequenced during a study of blood T cells in healthy people across ages. Germline assignment: CDR1 SGHRS and CDR2 YFSETQ. V lost 3 bases, J lost 2 bases, and 5 bases stayed unmatched. The CDR3 contains 15 residues. Whole-study findings and limits: Observed TCR beta diversity per million T cells went down as age went up. This fall followed a roughly linear course with age. Diversity estimates drawn from one million T cells were deemed underestimates.

Using a J-beta primer mix together with a sample-barcoded 5' primer, a second PCR was run for about 6 to 11 cycles. TCRdb independently ran MiXCR on the 5' RACE reads; one entry per CDR3 protein. The table has fewer than 900,000 distinct CDR3 sequences, approximately 39% seen once. This clonotype was seen a handful of times. The antigen remains undetermined. The gene calls are TRBV5-1 and TRBJ1-2; TRBD1 matches at 9 bases. The sequence was collected from a woman aged 55-70 years in good health. The sample consisted of blood. DNA for the CDR3: TGCGCCAGCAGCTCCGGGACAGGGCTAAACTATGGCTACACCTTC. Translation: CASSSGTGLNYGYTF. Full variable domain (missing parts from reference TRBV5-1 and TRBJ1-2): KAGVTQTPRYLIKTRGQQVTLSCSPISGHRSVSWYQQTPGQGLQFLFEYFSETQRNKGNFPGRFSGRQFSNSRSEMNVSTLELGDSALYLCASSSGTGLNYGYTFGSGTRLTVV.